This record concerns one T cell receptor beta chain sequence. This clone was detected once. Which antigen it targets is not known. Nothing much larger sits one base from this clone, and base qualities are not available. Taken with the paper, the label for time point translates to: baseline before first vaccination. The sample's treatment or condition label, in plain terms: meningococcal conjugate vaccine given as trial control. Vaccinee samples came from UK trials COV001 and COV002, including a single-blind randomized controlled phase 2/3 trial of AZD1222 (ChAdOx1 nCoV-19) in healthy adults. For TCRbeta chain sequencing, PBMC samples were collected from trial participants at day 0 and at day 28 after the second dose. This entry is derived from a study of T cell responses to AZD1222 COVID-19 vaccine (dated by TCRdb to about 2021). About the full investigation: TCR sequencing was performed for 230 to 250 trial participants, of whom roughly 200 were given two doses of AZD1222 and some 26 were given two doses of MenACWY control vaccine. Enrollment into the trials was organized by age into subgroups of 18-55, 56-69 and 70-plus years, and those subgroups contained roughly 150, 30 and 60 TCR-sequenced participants, respectively.

The CDR3 regions of human TCRbeta chains were analyzed by immunosequencing. The study's own analysis went as follows. Repertoire TCRs were matched against a reference library of SARS-CoV-2-specific TCRs generated with the MIRA antigen-specificity platform. Breadth was defined as the fraction of unique TCRs that were SARS-CoV-2-associated. Depth was defined as the fraction of total T cells that were SARS-CoV-2-associated. Using the MIRA data, every spike-specific TCR was mapped to the spike region that the TCR reacted to and assigned to either a CD4 or a CD8 class. Log10-transformed breadth and depth values were compared by one-way ANOVA with Sidak's multiple comparisons tests. TCRdb carries this immuneACCESS record with in-frame sequences only. Its versions omit some clonotypes, under half of them owing to an unresolved V gene in the studies checked, with the rest unexplained. Clonal size and the V and J genes are those of that table, whereas D and trimming came from the DNA. A total of 95,000 to 150,000 clones appear in this sample, around nine tenths of them only once. Approximately 10% of the sample lies in the top ten.

The paper as a whole reports these results and caveats: After two AZD1222 doses, both the breadth and the depth of spike-specific TCRs were significantly higher than at day 0 and than in MenACWY recipients. Most participants were white British and females outnumbered males, and the authors suggested that clonal diversity may have been underestimated. Reportedly, almost half of the unique spike-specific TCRs recognized epitopes lying outside the regions that are mutated in the B.1.351 and B.1.1.7 variants. The vaccine-associated CD4 TCRs covered the entire spike protein, and the dominant responses fell in regions 160-218 and 743-854. The 56-69-year group was small, and its depth increase did not reach significance, likely because of low power. Because no day 14 peak-response samples were available, the repertoires could be characterized only after the peak T cell response. Conclusions about previously exposed vaccinees are limited, since just six AZD1222 recipients were seropositive for SARS-CoV-2 at baseline.

This clonotype originated in an adult in good health. The source was peripheral blood, collected on day 0 of MenACWY control vaccination.

The CDR3 has the sequence CASGDPNEQFF. The DNA is as follows: TGTGCCAGCGGAGACCCCAATGAGCAGTTCTTC. The sequence is built from TRBV7-3 and TRBJ2-1; too little of a D gene remains to name it. The germline V gene sets CDR1 to SGHTA and CDR2 to FQGTGA. V loses 8 bases of germline sequence and J loses 6 bases, and the interval between the two ends is 8 bases. There are 11 amino acids in the CDR3, from cysteine to phenylalanine inclusive. CDR3 DNA is the only sequence kept; it has 33 bases, read in frame from the first base.